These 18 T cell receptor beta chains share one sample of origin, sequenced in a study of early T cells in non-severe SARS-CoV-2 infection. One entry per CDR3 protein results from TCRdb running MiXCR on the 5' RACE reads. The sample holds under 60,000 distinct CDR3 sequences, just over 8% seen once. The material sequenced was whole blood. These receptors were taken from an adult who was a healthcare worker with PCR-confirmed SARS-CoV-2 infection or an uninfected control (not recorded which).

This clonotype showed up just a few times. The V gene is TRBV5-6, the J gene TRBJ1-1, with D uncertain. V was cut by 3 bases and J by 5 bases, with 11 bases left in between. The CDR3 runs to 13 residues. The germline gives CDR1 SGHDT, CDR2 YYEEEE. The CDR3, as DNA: TGTGCCAGCAGCTCGACTTACTTGACTGAAGCTTTCTTT. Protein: CASSSTYLTEAFF. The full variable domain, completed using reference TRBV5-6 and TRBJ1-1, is DAGVTQSPTHLIKTRGQQVTLRCSPKSGHDTVSWYQQALGQGPQFIFQYYEEEERQRGNFPDRFSGHQFPNYSSELNVNALLLGDSALYLCASSSTYLTEAFFGQGTRLTVV.

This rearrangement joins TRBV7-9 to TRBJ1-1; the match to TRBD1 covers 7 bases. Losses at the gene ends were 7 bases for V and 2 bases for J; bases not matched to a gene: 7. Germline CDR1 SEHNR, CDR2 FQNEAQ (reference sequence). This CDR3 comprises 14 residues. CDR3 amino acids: CASNKNRGNTEAFF. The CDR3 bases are TGTGCCAGCAACAAAAACAGGGGAAACACTGAAGCTTTCTTT.

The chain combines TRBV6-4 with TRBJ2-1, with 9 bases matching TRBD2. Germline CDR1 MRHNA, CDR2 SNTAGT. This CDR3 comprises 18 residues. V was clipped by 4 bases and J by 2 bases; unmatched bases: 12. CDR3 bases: TGTGCCAGCAGTGCCCGAATGGGACTAGCCGTGGCCTACAATGAGCAGTTCTTC. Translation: CASSARMGLAVAYNEQFF.

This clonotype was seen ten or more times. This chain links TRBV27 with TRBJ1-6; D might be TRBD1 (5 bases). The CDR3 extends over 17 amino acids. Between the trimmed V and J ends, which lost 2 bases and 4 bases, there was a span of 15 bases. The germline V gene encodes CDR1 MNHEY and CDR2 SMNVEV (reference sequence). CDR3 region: CASSLPQRGDYNSPLHF. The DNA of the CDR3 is TGTGCCAGCAGTTTACCCCAGAGGGGAGATTATAATTCACCCCTCCACTTT.

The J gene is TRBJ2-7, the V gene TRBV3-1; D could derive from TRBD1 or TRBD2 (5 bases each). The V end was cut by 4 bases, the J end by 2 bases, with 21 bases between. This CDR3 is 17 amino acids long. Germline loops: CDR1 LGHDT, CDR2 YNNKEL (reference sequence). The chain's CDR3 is CASSLLQSGRVTYEQYF. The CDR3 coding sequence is TGTGCCAGCAGCCTCCTCCAAAGCGGCAGGGTTACCTACGAGCAGTACTTC.

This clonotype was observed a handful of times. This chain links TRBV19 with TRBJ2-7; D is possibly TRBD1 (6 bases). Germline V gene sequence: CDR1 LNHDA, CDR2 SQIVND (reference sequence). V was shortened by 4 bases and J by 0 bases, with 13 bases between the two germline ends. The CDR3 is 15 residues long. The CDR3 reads CASSTRGQSSYEQYF. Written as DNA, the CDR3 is TGTGCCAGTAGTACAAGAGGACAGAGCTCCTACGAGCAGTACTTC.

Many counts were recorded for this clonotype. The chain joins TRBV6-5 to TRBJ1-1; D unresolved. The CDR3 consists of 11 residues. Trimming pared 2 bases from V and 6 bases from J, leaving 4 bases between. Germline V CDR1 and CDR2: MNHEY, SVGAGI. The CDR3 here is CASSYDSEAFF. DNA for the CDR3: TGTGCCAGCAGTTACGACTCTGAAGCTTTCTTT.

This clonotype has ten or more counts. For the CDR3, the DNA is TGTGCCAGCAGTTTACGGCGGGCGGAGACCCAGTACTTC. Translating it yields CASSLRRAETQYF. The V and J genes are TRBV12-3 or TRBV12-4 and TRBJ2-5; D might be TRBD2 (5 bases). This CDR3 comprises 13 residues. The V end lost 2 bases, the J end lost 5 bases, and 9 bases lay between the germline ends.

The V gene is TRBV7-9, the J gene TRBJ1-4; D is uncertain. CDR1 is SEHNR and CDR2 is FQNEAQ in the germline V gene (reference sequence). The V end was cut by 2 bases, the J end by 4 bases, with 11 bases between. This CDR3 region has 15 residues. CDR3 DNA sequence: TGTGCCAGCAGCTTAAGGATATCCGGTAATGAAAAACTGTTTTTT. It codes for CASSLRISGNEKLFF.

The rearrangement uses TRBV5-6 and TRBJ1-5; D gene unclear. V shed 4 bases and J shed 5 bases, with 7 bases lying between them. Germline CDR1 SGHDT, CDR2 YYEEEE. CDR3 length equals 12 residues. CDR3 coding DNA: TGTGCCAGCAGCCTCCGTCATCAGCCCCAGCATTTT. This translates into CASSLRHQPQHF.

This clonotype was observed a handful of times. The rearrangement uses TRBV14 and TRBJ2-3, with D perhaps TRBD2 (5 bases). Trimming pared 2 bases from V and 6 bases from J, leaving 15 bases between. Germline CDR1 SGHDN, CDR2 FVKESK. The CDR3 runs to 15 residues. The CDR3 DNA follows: TGTGCCAGCAGCCAACCCGAGGGTTGGGCTGATACGCAGTATTTT. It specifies CASSQPEGWADTQYF.

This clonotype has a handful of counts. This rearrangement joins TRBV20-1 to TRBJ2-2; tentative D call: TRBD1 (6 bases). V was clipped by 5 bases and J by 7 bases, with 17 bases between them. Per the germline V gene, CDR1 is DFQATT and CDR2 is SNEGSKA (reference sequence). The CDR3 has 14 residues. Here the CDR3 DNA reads TGCAGTGCTGGCCCCCTCCAGGGGTTCGGGGAGCTGTTTTTT. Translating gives CSAGPLQGFGELFF.

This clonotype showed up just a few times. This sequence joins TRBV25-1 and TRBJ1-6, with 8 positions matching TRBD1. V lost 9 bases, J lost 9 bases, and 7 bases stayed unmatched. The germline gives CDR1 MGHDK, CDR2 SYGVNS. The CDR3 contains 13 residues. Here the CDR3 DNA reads TGTGCCAGTACGGGACAGGCCGGTTCACCCCTCCACTTT. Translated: CASTGQAGSPLHF.

Here the CDR3 reads CASSSTVSNTEAFF. CDR3 DNA sequence: TGCGCCAGCAGCTCGACGGTATCGAACACTGAAGCTTTCTTT. V gene TRBV5-1 combines with J gene TRBJ1-1, with D unclear. Trimming removed 3 bases from V and 1 base from J, with 10 bases in between. The CDR3 spans 14 residues. The germline CDR1 and CDR2 sequences are SGHRS and YFSETQ.

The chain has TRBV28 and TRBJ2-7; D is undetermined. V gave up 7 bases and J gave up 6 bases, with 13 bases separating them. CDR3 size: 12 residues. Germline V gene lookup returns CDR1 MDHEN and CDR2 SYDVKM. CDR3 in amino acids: CASTYTNSEQYF. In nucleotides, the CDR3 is TGTGCCAGCACCTACACCAATTCCGAGCAGTACTTC.

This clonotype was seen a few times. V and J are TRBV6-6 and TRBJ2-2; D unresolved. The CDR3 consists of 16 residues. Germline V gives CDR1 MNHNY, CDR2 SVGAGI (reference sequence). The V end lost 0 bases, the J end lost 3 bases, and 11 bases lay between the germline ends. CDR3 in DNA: TGTGCCAGCAGTTACTCGAGTGGCTTGTACACCGGGGAGCTGTTTTTT. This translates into CASSYSSGLYTGELFF.

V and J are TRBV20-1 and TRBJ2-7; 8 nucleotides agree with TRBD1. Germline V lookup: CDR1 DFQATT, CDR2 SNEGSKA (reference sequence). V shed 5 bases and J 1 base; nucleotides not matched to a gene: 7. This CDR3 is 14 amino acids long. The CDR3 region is CSALQGAGSYEQYF. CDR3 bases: TGCAGTGCTCTTCAGGGGGCAGGGTCCTACGAGCAGTACTTC.

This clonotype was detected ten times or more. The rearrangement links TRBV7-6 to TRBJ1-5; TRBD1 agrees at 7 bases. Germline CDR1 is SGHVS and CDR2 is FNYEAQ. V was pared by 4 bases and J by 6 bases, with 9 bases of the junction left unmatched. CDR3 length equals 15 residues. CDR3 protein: CASSSRQGGSQPQHF. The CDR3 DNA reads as TGTGCCAGCAGCTCCCGACAGGGTGGGAGTCAGCCCCAGCATTTT.